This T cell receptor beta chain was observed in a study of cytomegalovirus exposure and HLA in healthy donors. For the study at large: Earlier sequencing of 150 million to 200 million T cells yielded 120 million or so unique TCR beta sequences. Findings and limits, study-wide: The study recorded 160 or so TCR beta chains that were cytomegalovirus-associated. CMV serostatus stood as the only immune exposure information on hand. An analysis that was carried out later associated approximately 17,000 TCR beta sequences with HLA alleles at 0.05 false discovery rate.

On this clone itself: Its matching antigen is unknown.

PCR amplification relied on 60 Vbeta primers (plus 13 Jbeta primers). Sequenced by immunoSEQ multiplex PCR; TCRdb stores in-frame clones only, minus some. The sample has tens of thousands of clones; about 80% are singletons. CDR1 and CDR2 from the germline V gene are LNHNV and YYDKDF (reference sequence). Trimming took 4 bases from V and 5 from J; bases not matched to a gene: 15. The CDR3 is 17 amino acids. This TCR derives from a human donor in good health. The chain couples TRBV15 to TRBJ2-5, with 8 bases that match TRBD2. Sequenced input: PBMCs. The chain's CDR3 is CATSTSARGGPGETQYF. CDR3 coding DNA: TGTGCCACCAGCACCTCGGCCCGGGGGGGGCCCGGGGAGACCCAGTACTTC. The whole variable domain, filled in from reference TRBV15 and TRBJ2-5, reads DAMVIQNPRYQVTQFGKPVTLSCSQTLNHNVMYWYQQKSSQAPKLLFHYYDKDFNNEADTPDNFQSRRPNTSFCFLDIRSPGLGDTAMYLCATSTSARGGPGETQYFGPGTRLLVL.